The clone carrying this T cell receptor (beta chain) has just a few counts. The antigen remains undetermined. The record originates from a study of shared clonotypes between healthy human individuals. Study-level background: Each donor's CD8 memory used one plate, CD8 naive two, each CD4 subset three. Broader study findings: Rarefaction exposed incomplete sorted-subset sequencing despite large depth. Blood alone was sampled, and tissue repertoires likely differ.

CDR3 length: 14 amino acids. With 0 bases clipped from V and 9 bases from J, the junction kept 6 bases outside the gene matches. In germline, CDR1 is SGHNT, CDR2 YYREEE (reference sequence). Profiled with immunoSEQ multiplex PCR; TCRdb holds only in-frame clones, not every one. The table lists some 1 million clones, 70% to 80% of them singletons, with roughly 1.5% in the top ten. The origin of this receptor is a man aged 18 to 29 in good health. Material for sequencing was memory CD4+ T cells sorted from blood. Stated subset: CD45RA-negative fraction. This chain uses TRBV5-4 with TRBJ1-1, with 9 bases identical to TRBD1. CDR3 in amino acids: CASSLERGQGKAFF. The CDR3 nucleotides read TGTGCCAGCAGCTTGGAAAGGGGACAGGGTAAAGCTTTCTTT.